The text below deals with one TCR beta chain. The entry originates in a study of shared clonotypes between healthy human individuals. Trimming shortened V by 0 bases and J by 6 bases, and 9 bases separated the two germline ends. The V gene's germline CDR1 is MNHEY and CDR2 SVGAGI. The CDR3 consists of 15 residues. The repertoire was sequenced with immunoSEQ multiplex PCR; TCRdb's copy has only in-frame clones and lacks some. The sample lists under 2,500,000 clones; 90% to 97% were seen once. The genes are TRBV6-5 and TRBJ1-6, with D possibly being TRBD1 (5 bases). The clonotype comes from a man aged 18 to 29 in good health. Sequencing used naive CD4+ T cells sorted from blood. Subset defined: CD45RA+ positively selected. The CDR3, as DNA: TGTGCCAGCAGTTACTCCCCAGGGATTAATTCACCCCTCCACTTT. Protein product: CASSYSPGINSPLHF.